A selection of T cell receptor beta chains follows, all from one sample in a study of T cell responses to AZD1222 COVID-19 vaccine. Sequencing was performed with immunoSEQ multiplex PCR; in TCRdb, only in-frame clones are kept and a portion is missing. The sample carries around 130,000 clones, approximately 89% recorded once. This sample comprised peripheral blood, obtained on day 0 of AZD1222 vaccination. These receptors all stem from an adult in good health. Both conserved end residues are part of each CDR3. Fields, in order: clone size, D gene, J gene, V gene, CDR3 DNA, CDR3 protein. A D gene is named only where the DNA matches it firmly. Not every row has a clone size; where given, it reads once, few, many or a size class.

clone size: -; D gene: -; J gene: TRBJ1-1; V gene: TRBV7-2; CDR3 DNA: TGTGCCAGCAGCTTACAGGGGAGGAACACTGAAGCTTTCTTT; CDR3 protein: CASSLQGRNTEAFF
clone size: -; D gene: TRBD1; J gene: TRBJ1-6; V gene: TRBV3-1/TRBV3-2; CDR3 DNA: TGTGCCAGCAGCCAAGATCCAGGGGGTGTACAGGGGGGAAAATCACCCCTCCACTTT; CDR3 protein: CASSQDPGGVQGGKSPLHF
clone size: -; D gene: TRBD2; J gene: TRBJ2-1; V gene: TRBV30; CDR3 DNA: TGTGCCTGGAGTACCCCGGGGACTAGCGGGAGGTCCTACAATGAGCAGTTCTTC; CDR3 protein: CAWSTPGTSGRSYNEQFF
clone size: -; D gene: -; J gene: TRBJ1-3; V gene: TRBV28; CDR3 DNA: TGTGCCAGTTCCAGGTCCTACGGAAACACCATATATTTT; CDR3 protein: CASSRSYGNTIYF
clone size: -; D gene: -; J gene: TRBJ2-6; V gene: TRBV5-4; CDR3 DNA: TGTGCCAGCAGCTTGGGTGGTGGCGGGGTCACTGGGGCCAACGTCCTGACTTTC; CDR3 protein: CASSLGGGGVTGANVLTF
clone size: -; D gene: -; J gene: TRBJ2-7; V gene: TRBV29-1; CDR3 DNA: TGCAGCGTTGAAAGGGACAACTCCCGTGACGAGCAGTACTTC; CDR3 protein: CSVERDNSRDEQYF
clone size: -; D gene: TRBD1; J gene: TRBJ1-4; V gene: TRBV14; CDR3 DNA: TGTGCCAGCAGCCAAGAGGTCCAGGGGGTATCGGAAAAACTGTTTTTT; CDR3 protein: CASSQEVQGVSEKLFF
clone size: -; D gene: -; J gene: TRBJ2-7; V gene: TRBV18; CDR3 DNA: TGTGCCAGCTCAACCTCCAATCGAGGCTACGAGCAGTACTTC; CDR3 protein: CASSTSNRGYEQYF
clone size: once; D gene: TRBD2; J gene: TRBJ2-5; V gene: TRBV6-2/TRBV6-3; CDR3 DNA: TGTGCCAGCAGTCCGACTAGCGGGAGCCAAGAGACCCAGTACTTC; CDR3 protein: CASSPTSGSQETQYF
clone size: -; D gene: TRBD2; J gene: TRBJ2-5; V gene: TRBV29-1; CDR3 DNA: TGCAGCGTGGGAGGAAGACTAGCGGGGGGCCTAGAGACCCAGTACTTC; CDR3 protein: CSVGGRLAGGLETQYF
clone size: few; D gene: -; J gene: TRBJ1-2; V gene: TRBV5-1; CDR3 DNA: TGCGCCAGCAGCTTCGCCCCAGAGTACTATGGCTACACCTTC; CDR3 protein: CASSFAPEYYGYTF
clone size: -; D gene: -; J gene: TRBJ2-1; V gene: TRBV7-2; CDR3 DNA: TGTGCCAGCAGCTTGGTAGCGGCAAGCTCCTACAATGAGCAGTTCTTC; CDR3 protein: CASSLVAASSYNEQFF
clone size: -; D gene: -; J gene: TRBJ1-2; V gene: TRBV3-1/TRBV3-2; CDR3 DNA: TGTGCCAGCAGCCAAGATTTAGAGGGACTAAGCTATGGCTACACCTTC; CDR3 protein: CASSQDLEGLSYGYTF
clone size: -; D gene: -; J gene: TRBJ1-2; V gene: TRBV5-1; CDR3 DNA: TGCGCCAGCAGCCCGGACAACGTGGACAGTTTGAATGGTGGCTACACCTTC; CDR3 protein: CASSPDNVDSLNGGYTF
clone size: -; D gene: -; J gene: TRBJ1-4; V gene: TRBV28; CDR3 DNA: TGTGCCAGCAGTGGGACAAACGCTTATGAAAAACTGTTTTTT; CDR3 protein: CASSGTNAYEKLFF
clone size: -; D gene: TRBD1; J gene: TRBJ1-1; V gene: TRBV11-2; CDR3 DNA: TGTGCCAGCAGCCATTCCCGGGACAGGGGGCGAGGAGCTTTCTTT; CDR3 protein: CASSHSRDRGRGAFF
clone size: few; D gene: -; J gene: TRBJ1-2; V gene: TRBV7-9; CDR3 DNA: TGTGCCAGCAGCTTAGGTGCGGAGGGCTACACCTTC; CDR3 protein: CASSLGAEGYTF
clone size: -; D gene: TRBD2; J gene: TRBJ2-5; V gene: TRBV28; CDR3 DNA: TGTGCCAGCAGAACCGGACTAGTCGGAGAGACCCAGTACTTC; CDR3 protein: CASRTGLVGETQYF
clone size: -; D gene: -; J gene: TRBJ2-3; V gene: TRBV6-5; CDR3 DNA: TGTGCCAGCAGCCGTAGCGGAGATACGCAGTATTTT; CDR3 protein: CASSRSGDTQYF
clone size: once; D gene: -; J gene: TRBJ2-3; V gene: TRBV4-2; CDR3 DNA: TGTGCCAGCAGCCAACGGATGGGGGAGGCAGATACGCAGTATTTT; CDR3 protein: CASSQRMGEADTQYF
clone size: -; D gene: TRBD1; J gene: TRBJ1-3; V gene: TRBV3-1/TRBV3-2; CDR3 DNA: TGTGCCAGCAGCCAGACAGGGGGCGCAGGAAACACCATATATTTT; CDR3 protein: CASSQTGGAGNTIYF
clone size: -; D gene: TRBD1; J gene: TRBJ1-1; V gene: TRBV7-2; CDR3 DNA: TGTGCCAGCAGTTCAAATCGACAGGGGCGGACTGAAGCTTTCTTT; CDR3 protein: CASSSNRQGRTEAFF
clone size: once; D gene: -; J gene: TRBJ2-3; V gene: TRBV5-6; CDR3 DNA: TGTGCCAGCAGCTCCTCCGAACGGGGGTTCCTGGATACGCAGTATTTT; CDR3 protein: CASSSSERGFLDTQYF
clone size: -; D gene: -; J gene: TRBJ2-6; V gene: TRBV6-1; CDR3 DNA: TGTGCCAGCAGTGACAGGAGCTCTGGGGCCAACGTCCTGACTTTC; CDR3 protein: CASSDRSSGANVLTF
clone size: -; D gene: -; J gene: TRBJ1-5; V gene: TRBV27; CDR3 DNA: TGTGCCAGCAGCCGAGGAGGGGGAGCGGGCAATCAGCCCCAGCATTTT; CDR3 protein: CASSRGGGAGNQPQHF
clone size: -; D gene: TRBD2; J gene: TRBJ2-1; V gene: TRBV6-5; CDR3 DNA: TGTGCCAGCAGCCCGGGACTAGCGTCTTACAATGAGCAGTTCTTC; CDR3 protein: CASSPGLASYNEQFF
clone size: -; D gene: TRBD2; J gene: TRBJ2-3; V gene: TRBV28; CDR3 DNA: TGTGCCAGCAGTTCACCTAGCGGGAGGACCAGCACAGATACGCAGTATTTT; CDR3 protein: CASSSPSGRTSTDTQYF
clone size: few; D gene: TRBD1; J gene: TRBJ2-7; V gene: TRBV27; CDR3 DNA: TGTGCCAGCAGCCGGACCGGACAGGAGTCCTACGAGCAGTACTTC; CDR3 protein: CASSRTGQESYEQYF
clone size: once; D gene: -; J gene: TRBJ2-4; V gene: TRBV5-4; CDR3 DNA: TGTGCCAGCAGCTCCCCACTCGCCGGGCCAGCCAACATTCAGTACTTC; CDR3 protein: CASSSPLAGPANIQYF
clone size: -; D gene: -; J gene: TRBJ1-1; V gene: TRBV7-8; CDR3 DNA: TGTGCCAGCAGAAGGACTGGAGAGACTGAAGCTTTCTTT; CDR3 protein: CASRRTGETEAFF
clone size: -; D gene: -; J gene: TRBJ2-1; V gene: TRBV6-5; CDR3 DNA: TGTGCCAGTATCAGCGGAACCTACAATGAGCAGTTCTTC; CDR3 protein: CASISGTYNEQFF
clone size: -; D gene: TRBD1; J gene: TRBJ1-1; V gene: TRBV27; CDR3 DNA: TGTGCCAGCAGGAGACAGGGGGGCACTGAAGCTTTCTTT; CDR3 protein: CASRRQGGTEAFF
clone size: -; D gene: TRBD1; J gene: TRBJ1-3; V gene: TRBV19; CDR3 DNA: TGTGCCAGTAGTATGGGGGACAGCTCTGGAAACACCATATATTTT; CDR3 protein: CASSMGDSSGNTIYF
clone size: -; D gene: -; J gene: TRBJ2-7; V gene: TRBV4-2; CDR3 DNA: TGTGCCAGCAGCCGTCGGGGTTACGAGCAGTACTTC; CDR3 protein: CASSRRGYEQYF
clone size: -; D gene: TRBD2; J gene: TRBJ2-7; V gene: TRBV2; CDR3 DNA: TGTGCAACCAACTCGCTAGCGGGTACCTACGAGCAGTACTTC; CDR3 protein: CATNSLAGTYEQYF
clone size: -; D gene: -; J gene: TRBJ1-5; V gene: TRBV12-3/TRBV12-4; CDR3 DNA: TGTGCCAGCAGTTTATTCGGGGCTCAGCCCCAGCATTTT; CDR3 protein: CASSLFGAQPQHF
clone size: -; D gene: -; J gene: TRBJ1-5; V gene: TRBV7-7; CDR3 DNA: TGTGCTAGCAGCTTTGTAGTGGACGTAGGCAATCAGCCCCAGCATTTT; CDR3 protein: CASSFVVDVGNQPQHF
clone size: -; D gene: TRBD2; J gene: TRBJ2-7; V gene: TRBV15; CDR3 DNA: TGTGCCACCAGCCTCAGAGCGGGAGGGCGAGAGCAGTACTTC; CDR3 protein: CATSLRAGGREQYF
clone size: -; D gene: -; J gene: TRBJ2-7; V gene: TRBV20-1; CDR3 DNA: TGCAGTGCTAGCCGATTGTGGGAGCAGTACTTC; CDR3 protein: CSASRLWEQYF
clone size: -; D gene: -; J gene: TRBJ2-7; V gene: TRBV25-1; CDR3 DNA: TGTGCCAGCAGTAGCGGACTGTGGCTTGAGCAGTACTTC; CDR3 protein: CASSSGLWLEQYF
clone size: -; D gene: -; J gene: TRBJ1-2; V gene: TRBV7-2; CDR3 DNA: TGTGCCAGCAGCCCCAGGACAAGGATTTTCTATGGCTACACCTTC; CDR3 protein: CASSPRTRIFYGYTF
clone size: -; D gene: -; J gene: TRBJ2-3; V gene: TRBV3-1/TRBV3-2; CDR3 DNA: TGTGCCAGCAGGCCGAGCGGGAGCACAGATACGCAGTATTTT; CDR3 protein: CASRPSGSTDTQYF
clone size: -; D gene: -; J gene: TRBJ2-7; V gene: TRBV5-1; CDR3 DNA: TGCGCCAGCAGCTTGGAGGGGGGGACTTCCCGCGAGCAGTACTTC; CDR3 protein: CASSLEGGTSREQYF
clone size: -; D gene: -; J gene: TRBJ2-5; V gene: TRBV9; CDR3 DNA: TGTGCCAGCAGCCCTACAGGGGGGGGAGAGACCCAGTACTTC; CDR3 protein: CASSPTGGGETQYF
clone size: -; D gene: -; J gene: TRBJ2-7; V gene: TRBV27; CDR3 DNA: TGTGCCAGCAGTTTTTTGAGGACGGAACCCTACGAGCAGTACTTC; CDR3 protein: CASSFLRTEPYEQYF